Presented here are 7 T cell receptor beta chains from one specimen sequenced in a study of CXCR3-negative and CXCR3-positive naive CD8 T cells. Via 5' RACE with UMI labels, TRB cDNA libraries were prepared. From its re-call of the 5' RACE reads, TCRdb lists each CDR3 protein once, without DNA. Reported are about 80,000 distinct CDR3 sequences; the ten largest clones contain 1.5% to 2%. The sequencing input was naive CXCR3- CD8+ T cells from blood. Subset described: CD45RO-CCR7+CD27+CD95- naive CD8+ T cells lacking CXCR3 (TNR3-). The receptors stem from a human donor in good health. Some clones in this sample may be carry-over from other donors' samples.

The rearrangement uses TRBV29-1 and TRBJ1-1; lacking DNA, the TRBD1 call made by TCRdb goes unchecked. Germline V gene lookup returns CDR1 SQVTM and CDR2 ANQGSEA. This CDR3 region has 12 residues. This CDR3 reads CSVVPGGTEAFF.

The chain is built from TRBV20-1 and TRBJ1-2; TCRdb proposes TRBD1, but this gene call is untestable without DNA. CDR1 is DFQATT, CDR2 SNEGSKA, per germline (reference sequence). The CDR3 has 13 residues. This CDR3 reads CSARANREYGYTF.

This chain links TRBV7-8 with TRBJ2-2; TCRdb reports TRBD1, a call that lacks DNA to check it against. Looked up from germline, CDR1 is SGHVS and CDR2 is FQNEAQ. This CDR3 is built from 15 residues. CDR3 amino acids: CASSLGTGFTGELFF.

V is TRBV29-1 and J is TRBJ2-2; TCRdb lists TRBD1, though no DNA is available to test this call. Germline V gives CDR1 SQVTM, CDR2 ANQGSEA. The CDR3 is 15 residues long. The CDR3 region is CSVERQEANTGELFF.

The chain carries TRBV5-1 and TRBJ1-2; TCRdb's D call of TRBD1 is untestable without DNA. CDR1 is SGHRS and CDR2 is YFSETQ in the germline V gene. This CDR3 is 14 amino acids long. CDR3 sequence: CASSSGQAGYGYTF.

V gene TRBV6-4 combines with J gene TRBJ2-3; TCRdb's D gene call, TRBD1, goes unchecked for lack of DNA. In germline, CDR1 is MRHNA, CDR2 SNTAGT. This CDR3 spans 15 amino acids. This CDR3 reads CASSDDSGATDTQYF.

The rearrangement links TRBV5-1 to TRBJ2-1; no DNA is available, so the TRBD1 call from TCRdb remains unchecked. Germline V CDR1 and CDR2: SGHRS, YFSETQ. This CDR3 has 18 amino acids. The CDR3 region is CASSRKNVGTGELNEQFF. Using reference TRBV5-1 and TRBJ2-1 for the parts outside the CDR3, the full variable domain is KAGVTQTPRYLIKTRGQQVTLSCSPISGHRSVSWYQQTPGQGLQFLFEYFSETQRNKGNFPGRFSGRQFSNSRSEMNVSTLELGDSALYLCASSRKNVGTGELNEQFFGPGTRLTVL.